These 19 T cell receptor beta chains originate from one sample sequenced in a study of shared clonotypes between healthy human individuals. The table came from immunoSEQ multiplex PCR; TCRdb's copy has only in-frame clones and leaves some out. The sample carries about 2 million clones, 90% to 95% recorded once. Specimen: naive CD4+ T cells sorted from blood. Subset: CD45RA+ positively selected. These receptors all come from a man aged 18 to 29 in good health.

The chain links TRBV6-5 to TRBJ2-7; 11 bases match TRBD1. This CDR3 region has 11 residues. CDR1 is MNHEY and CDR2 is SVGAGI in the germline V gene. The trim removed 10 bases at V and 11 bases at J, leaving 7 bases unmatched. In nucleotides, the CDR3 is TGTGCCACCGGACAGGGGGCTCTTAAGTACTTC. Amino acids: CATGQGALKYF.

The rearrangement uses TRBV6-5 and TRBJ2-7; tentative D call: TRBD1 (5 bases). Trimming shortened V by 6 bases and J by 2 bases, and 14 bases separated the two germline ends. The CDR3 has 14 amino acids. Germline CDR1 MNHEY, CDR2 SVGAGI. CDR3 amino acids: CASSLTALTYEQYF. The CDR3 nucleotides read TGTGCCAGCAGCCTGACAGCTCTGACCTACGAGCAGTACTTC.

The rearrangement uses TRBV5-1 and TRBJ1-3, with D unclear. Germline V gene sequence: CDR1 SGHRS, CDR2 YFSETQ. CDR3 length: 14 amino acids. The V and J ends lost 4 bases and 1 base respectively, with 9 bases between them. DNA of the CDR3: TGCGCCAGCAGCCCCCGGGAGTCTGGAAACACCATATATTTT. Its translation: CASSPRESGNTIYF.

CDR3 residues: CAISTTSGRKSDTQYF. In DNA, the CDR3 is TGTGCCATCAGCACCACTAGCGGGAGGAAGTCGGATACGCAGTATTTT. This chain links TRBV10-3 with TRBJ2-3; 12 positions match TRBD2. CDR1 and CDR2 from the germline V gene are ENHRY and SYGVKD. The CDR3 is 16 residues long. Unmatched junction bases numbered 10, after V lost 6 bases and J lost 6 bases.

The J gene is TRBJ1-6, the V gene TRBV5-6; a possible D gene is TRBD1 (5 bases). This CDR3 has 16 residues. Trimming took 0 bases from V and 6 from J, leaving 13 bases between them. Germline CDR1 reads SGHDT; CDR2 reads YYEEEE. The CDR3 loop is CASSLERGIRNSPLHF. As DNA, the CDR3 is TGTGCCAGCAGCTTGGAAAGGGGCATTCGTAATTCACCCCTCCACTTT.

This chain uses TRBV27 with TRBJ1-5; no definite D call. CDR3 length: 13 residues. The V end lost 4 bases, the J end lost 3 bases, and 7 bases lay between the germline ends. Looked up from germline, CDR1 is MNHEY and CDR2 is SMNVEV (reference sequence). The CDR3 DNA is TGTGCCAGCAGTTCCTCCTTCAATCAGCCCCAGCATTTT. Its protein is CASSSSFNQPQHF.

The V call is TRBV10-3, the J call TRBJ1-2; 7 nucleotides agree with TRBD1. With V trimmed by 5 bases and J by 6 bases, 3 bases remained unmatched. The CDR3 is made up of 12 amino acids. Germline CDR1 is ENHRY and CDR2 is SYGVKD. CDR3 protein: CAISPGGDGYTF. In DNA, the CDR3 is TGTGCCATCAGTCCAGGGGGGGATGGCTACACCTTC.

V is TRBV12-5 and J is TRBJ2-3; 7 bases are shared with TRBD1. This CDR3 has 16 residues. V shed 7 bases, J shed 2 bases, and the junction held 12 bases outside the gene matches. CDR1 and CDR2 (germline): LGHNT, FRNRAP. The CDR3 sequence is CASDFYRDRVTDTQYF. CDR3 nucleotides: TGTGCTAGTGATTTCTACAGGGACAGAGTCACAGATACGCAGTATTTT. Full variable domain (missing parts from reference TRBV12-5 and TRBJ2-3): DARVTQTPRHKVTEMGQEVTMRCQPILGHNTVFWYRQTMMQGLELLAYFRNRAPLDDSGMPKDRFSAEMPDATLATLKIQPSEPRDSAVYFCASDFYRDRVTDTQYFGPGTRLTVL.

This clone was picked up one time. The CDR3 nucleotides read TGTGCCAGCAGCGCCCGGGGGGGGTTGAACACCGGGGAGCTGTTTTTT. Translating it yields CASSARGGLNTGELFF. The chain recombines TRBV14 with TRBJ2-2, with 8 bases identical to TRBD2. The CDR3 extends over 16 amino acids. V was pared by 5 bases and J by 1 base, with 6 bases of the junction left unmatched. Looked up from germline, CDR1 is SGHDN and CDR2 is FVKESK. Combining the CDR3 with reference TRBV14 and TRBJ2-2 gives the whole variable domain EAGVTQFPSHSVIEKGQTVTLRCDPISGHDNLYWYRRVMGKEIKFLLHFVKESKQDESGMPNNRFLAERTGGTYSTLKVQPAELEDSGVYFCASSARGGLNTGELFFGEGSRLTVL.

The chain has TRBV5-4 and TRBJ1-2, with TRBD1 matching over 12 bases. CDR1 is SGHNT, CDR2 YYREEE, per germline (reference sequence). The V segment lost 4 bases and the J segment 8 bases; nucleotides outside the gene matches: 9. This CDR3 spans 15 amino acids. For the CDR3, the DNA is TGTGCCAGCAGCGAACCGGGACAGGGGGCTGGGGGCTACACCTTC. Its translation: CASSEPGQGAGGYTF. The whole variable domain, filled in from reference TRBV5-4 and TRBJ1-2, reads ETGVTQSPTHLIKTRGQQVTLRCSSQSGHNTVSWYQQALGQGPQFIFQYYREEENGRGNFPPRFSGLQFPNYSSELNVNALELDDSALYLCASSEPGQGAGGYTFGSGTRLTVV.

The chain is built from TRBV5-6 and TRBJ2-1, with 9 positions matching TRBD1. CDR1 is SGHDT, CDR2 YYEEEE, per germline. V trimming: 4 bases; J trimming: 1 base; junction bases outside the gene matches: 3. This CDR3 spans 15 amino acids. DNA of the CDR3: TGTGCCAGCAGCAGGGACAGGGCATCCTACAATGAGCAGTTCTTC. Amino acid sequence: CASSRDRASYNEQFF.

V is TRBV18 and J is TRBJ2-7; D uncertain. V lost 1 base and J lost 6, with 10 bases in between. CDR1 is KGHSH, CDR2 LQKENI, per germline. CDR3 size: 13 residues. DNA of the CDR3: TGTGCCAGCTCACCACAATCCCCCGGCGAGCAGTACTTC. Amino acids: CASSPQSPGEQYF. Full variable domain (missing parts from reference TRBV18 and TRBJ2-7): NAGVMQNPRHLVRRRGQEARLRCSPMKGHSHVYWYRQLPEEGLKFMVYLQKENIIDESGMPKERFSAEFPKEGPSILRIQQVVRGDSAAYFCASSPQSPGEQYFGPGTRLTVT.

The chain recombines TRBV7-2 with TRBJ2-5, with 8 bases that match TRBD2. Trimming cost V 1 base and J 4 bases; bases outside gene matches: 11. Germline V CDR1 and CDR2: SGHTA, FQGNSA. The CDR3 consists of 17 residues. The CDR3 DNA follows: TGTGCCAGCAGCTTAGACGGAAGCGGGAGTGTTGGAGAGACCCAGTACTTC. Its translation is CASSLDGSGSVGETQYF.

The CDR3 DNA reads TGTGCCAGCAGTCCGCACCCGACGGACTACGAGCAGTACTTC. Amino acid sequence: CASSPHPTDYEQYF. This chain links TRBV28 with TRBJ2-7; D is ambiguous. V shed 5 bases and J shed 3 bases, with 14 bases lying between them. The CDR3 covers 14 residues. Per germline, CDR1 MDHEN and CDR2 SYDVKM.

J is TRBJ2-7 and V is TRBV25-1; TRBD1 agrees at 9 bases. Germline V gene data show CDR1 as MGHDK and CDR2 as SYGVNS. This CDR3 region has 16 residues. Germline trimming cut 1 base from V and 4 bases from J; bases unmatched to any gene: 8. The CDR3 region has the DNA TGTGCCAGCAGTGAATCTGGGACAGGGTCATCGTACGAGCAGTACTTC. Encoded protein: CASSESGTGSSYEQYF.

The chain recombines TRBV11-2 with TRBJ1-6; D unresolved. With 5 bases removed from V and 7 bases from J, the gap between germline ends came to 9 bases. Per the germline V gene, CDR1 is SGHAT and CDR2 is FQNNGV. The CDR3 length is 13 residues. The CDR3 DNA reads TGTGCCAGCAGCCCCCAAACCAATTCACCCCTCCACTTT. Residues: CASSPQTNSPLHF. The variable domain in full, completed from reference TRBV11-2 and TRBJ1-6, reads EAGVAQSPRYKIIEKRQSVAFWCNPISGHATLYWYQQILGQGPKLLIQFQNNGVVDDSQLPKDRFSAERLKGVDSTLKIQPAKLEDSAVYLCASSPQTNSPLHFGNGTRLTVT.

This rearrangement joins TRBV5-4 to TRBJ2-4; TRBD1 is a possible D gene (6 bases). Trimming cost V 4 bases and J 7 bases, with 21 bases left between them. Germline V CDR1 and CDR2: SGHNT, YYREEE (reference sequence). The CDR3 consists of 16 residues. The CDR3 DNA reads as TGTGCCAGCAGCCCGGACAGCCTAGCCTCGTTTAACATTCAGTACTTC. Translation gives CASSPDSLASFNIQYF.

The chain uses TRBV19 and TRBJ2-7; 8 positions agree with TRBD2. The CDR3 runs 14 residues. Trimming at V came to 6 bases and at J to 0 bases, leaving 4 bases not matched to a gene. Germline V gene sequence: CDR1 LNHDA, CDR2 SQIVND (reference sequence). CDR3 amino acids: CASRSSGSSYEQYF. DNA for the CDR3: TGTGCCAGTAGATCGAGCGGGAGCTCCTACGAGCAGTACTTC.

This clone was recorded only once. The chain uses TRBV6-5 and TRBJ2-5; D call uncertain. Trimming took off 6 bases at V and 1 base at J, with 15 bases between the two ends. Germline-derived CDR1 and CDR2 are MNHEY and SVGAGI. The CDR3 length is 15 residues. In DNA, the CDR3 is TGTGCCAGCAGCCCCCCCCCAGGTAGCCAAGAGACCCAGTACTTC. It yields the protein CASSPPPGSQETQYF.